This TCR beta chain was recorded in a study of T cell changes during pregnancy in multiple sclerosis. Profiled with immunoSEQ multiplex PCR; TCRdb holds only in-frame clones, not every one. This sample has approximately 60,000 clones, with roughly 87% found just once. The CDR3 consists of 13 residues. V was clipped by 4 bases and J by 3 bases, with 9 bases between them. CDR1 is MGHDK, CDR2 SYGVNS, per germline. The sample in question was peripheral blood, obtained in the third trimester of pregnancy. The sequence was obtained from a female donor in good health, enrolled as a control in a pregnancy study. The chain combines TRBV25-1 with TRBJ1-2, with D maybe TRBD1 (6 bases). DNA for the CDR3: TGTGCCAGCAGTGGAGGGGGTTACTATGGCTACACCTTC. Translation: CASSGGGYYGYTF.